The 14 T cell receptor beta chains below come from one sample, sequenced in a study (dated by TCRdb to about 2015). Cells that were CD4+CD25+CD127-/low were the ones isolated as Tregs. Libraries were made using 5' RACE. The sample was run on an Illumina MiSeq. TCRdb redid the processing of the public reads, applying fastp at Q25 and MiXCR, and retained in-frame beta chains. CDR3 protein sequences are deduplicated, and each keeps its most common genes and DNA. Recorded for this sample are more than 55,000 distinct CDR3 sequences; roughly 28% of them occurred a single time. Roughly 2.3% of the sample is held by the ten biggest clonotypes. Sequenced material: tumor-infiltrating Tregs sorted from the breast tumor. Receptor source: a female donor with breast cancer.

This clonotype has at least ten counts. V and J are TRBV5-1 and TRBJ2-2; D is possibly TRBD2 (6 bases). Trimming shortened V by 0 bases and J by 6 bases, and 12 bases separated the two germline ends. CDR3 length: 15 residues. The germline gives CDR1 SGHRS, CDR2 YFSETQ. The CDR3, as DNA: TGCGCCAGCAGCTTGGACCTCCCTAGCGCCGGGGAGCTGTTTTTT. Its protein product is CASSLDLPSAGELFF.

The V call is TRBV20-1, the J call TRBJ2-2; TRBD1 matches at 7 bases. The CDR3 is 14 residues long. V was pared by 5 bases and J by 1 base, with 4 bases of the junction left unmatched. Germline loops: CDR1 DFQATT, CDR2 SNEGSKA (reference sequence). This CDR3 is CSASGQMNTGELFF. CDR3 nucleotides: TGCAGTGCTTCGGGACAGATGAACACCGGGGAGCTGTTTTTT.

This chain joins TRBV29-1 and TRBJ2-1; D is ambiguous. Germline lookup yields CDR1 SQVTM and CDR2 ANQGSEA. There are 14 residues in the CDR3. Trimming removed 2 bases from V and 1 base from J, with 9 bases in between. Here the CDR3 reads CSVELAVSYNEQFF. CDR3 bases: TGCAGCGTTGAACTGGCGGTTTCCTACAATGAGCAGTTCTTC.

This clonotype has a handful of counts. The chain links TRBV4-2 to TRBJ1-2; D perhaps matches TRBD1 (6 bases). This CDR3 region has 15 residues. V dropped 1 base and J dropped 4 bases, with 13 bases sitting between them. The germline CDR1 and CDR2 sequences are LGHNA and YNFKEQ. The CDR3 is CASSQGRQEGYGYTF. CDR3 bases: TGTGCCAGCAGCCAAGGGCGACAGGAGGGCTATGGCTACACCTTC.

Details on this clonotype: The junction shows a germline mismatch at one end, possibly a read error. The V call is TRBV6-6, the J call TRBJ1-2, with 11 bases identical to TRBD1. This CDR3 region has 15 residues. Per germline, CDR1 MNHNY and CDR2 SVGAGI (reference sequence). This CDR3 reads CASSSGTGGIRGYAF. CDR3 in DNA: TGTGCCAGCAGCTCCGGGACAGGGGGAATTCGCGGCTACGCCTTC.

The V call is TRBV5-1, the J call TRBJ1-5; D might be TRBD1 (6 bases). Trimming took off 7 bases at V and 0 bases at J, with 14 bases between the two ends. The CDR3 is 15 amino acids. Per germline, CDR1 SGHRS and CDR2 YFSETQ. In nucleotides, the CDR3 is TGCGCCAGCCGATCCGGGACAAATAGCAATCAGCCCCAGCATTTT. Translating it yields CASRSGTNSNQPQHF.

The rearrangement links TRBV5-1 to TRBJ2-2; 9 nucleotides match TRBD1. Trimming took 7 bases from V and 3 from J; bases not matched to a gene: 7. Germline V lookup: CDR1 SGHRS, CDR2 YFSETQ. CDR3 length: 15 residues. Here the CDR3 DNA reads TGCGCCAGCGTCAAGACAGGGGGGGACACCGGGGAGCTGTTTTTT. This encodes CASVKTGGDTGELFF.

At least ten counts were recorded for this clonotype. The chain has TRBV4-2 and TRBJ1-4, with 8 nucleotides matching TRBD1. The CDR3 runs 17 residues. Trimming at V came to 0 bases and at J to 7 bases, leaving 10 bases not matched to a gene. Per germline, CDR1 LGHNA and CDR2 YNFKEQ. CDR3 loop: CASSQDPGRGLGEKLFF. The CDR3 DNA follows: TGTGCCAGCAGCCAAGACCCGGGCAGGGGGCTAGGTGAAAAACTGTTTTTT.

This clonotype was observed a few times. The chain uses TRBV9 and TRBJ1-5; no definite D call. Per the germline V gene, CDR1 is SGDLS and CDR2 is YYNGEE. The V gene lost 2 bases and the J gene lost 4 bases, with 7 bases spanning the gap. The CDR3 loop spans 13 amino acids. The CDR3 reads CASSVSQNQPQHF. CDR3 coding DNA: TGTGCCAGCAGCGTCTCGCAAAATCAGCCCCAGCATTTT.

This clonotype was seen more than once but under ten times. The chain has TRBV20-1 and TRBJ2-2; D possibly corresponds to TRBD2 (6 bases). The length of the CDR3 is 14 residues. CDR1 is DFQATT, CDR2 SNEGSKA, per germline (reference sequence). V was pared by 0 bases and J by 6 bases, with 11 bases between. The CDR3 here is CSARDSTSPGELFF. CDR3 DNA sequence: TGCAGTGCTAGAGATAGTACTAGCCCCGGGGAGCTGTTTTTT.

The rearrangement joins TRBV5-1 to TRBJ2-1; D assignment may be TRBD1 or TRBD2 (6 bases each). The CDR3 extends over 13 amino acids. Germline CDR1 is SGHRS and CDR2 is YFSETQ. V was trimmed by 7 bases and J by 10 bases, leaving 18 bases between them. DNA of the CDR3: TGCGCCAGCCTAAAGGGGGGAATAGAAGAGCAGTTCTTC. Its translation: CASLKGGIEEQFF. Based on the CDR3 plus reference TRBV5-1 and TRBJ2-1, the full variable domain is KAGVTQTPRYLIKTRGQQVTLSCSPISGHRSVSWYQQTPGQGLQFLFEYFSETQRNKGNFPGRFSGRQFSNSRSEMNVSTLELGDSALYLCASLKGGIEEQFFGPGTRLTVL.

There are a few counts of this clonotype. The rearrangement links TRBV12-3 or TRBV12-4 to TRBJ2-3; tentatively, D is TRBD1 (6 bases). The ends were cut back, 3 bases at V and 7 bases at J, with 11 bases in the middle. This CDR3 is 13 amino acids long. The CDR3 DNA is TGTGCCAGCAGTTTGATAGGGGACAATACGCAGTATTTT. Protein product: CASSLIGDNTQYF.

The CDR3 protein is CASSYDIPYEQYF. In DNA, the CDR3 is TGTGCCAGCAGTTACGACATACCCTACGAGCAGTACTTC. This sequence joins TRBV6-2 or TRBV6-3 and TRBJ2-7; D gene unclear. The germline gives CDR1 MNHEY, CDR2 SVGEGT. This CDR3 contains 13 residues. The V end was cut by 2 bases, the J end by 2 bases, with 7 bases between.

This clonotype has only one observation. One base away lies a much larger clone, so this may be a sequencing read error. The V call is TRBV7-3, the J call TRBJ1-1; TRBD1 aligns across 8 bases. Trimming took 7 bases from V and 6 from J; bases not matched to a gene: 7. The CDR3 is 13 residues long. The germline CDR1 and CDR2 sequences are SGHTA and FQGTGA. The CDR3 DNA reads TGTGCCAGCAACGCCTTACAGGGGGCTGAAGCTTTCTTT. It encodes CASNALQGAEAFF.